One and the same sample provided the 26 T cell receptor beta chains below, sequenced in a study of somatic mutations in cytotoxic T cells in rheumatoid arthritis. The data were produced by immunoSEQ multiplex PCR, yet TCRdb's version contains in-frame clones alone and is incomplete. The sample holds fewer than 20,000 clones, about three quarters seen once. The sequenced material came from CD8+ T cells sorted from blood. The receptor source for this set is an adult with rheumatoid arthritis.

V usage is TRBV7-8 and J usage is TRBJ2-2, with 9 bases lining up with TRBD2. This CDR3 is 14 amino acids long. Germline CDR1 is SGHVS and CDR2 is FQNEAQ. With V trimmed by 4 bases and J by 6 bases, 3 bases remained unmatched. The CDR3 here is CASSSAGGAGELFF. The CDR3 bases are TGTGCCAGCAGCTCCGCGGGGGGGGCCGGGGAGCTGTTTTTT.

CDR3 nucleotide sequence: TGCGCCAGCAGCCAAGTTGAGGGGGGGGGATACGAGCAGTACTTC. It specifies CASSQVEGGGYEQYF. V and J are TRBV4-1 and TRBJ2-7; D possibly corresponds to TRBD2 (7 bases). This CDR3 region has 15 residues. Germline V CDR1 and CDR2: MGHRA, YSYEKL. V was clipped by 1 base and J by 4 bases, with 14 bases between them.

The gene calls are TRBV5-6 and TRBJ2-2; D gene uncertain. With 0 bases removed from V and 6 bases from J, the gap between germline ends came to 3 bases. The CDR3 totals 12 residues. Germline CDR1 is SGHDT and CDR2 is YYEEEE. The CDR3 DNA sequence: TGTGCCAGCAGCTTGGGGCCCGGGGAGCTGTTTTTT. Amino acid sequence: CASSLGPGELFF.

This clone was observed once. V is TRBV11-2 and J is TRBJ1-6; no definite D call. Germline values: CDR1 SGHAT, CDR2 FQNNGV. V lost 5 bases, J lost 0 bases, and 8 bases lay in between. CDR3 length: 15 amino acids. As DNA, the CDR3 is TGTGCCAGCAGCGAGGGAACCTCCTATAATTCACCCCTCCACTTT. It yields the protein CASSEGTSYNSPLHF.

The chain recombines TRBV13 with TRBJ1-1, with TRBD1 as a possible D gene (5 bases). In germline, CDR1 is PRHDT, CDR2 FYEKMQ (reference sequence). Trimming removed 5 bases at V and 3 bases at J, with 7 bases between. There are 12 residues in the CDR3. The CDR3 nucleotides read TGTGCCAGCAGCCAGGGCTACACTGAAGCTTTCTTT. Its protein product is CASSQGYTEAFF.

This clone was found once. The CDR3 sequence is CASSPPGGASYEQYF. The CDR3 DNA reads as TGTGCCAGCAGCCCCCCGGGAGGAGCCTCCTACGAGCAGTACTTC. The rearrangement links TRBV11-2 to TRBJ2-7; 7 positions match TRBD2. Per germline, CDR1 SGHAT and CDR2 FQNNGV. Germline trimming cut 5 bases from V and 0 bases from J; bases unmatched to any gene: 7. This CDR3 comprises 15 residues.

This clone was seen only a few times. CDR3 nucleotide sequence: TGTGCCTGGAGTCCGACAGCGGGGAATCAGCCCCAGCATTTT. Residues: CAWSPTAGNQPQHF. The chain is built from TRBV30 and TRBJ1-5, with D perhaps TRBD1 (5 bases). The CDR3 consists of 14 residues. Trimming took 2 bases from V and 4 from J, leaving 12 bases between them. The germline CDR1 and CDR2 sequences are GTSNPN and SVGIG (reference sequence).

V usage is TRBV11-2 and J usage is TRBJ2-2; D remains unclear. Germline values: CDR1 SGHAT, CDR2 FQNNGV. Trimming pared 5 bases from V and 1 base from J, leaving 8 bases between. The CDR3 runs 14 residues. The CDR3 region has the DNA TGTGCCAGCAGCCCTCCTAAGAACACCGGGGAGCTGTTTTTT. It encodes CASSPPKNTGELFF.

The chain has TRBV14 and TRBJ1-2, with D tentatively TRBD1 (6 bases). The CDR3 covers 14 residues. Germline CDR1 reads SGHDN; CDR2 reads FVKESK. The V gene lost 0 bases and the J gene lost 8 bases, with 13 bases spanning the gap. CDR3 sequence: CASSQDPGAEGYTF. The CDR3 bases are TGTGCCAGCAGCCAAGACCCGGGGGCGGAAGGCTACACCTTC.

The V gene is TRBV10-1, the J gene TRBJ2-5; D possibly corresponds to TRBD2 (5 bases). Trimming took 4 bases from V and 2 from J, leaving 8 bases between them. CDR3 size: 13 residues. The germline CDR1 and CDR2 sequences are WNHNN and SYGVQD (reference sequence). CDR3 DNA: TGCGCCAGCAGTGCACTAGGTCAAGAGACCCAGTACTTC. It codes for CASSALGQETQYF.

This rearrangement joins TRBV7-9 to TRBJ2-7; the D gene is possibly TRBD1 (6 bases). Between the trimmed V and J ends, which lost 4 bases and 0 bases, there was a span of 19 bases. The CDR3 totals 17 residues. Germline V CDR1 and CDR2: SEHNR, FQNEAQ (reference sequence). The CDR3 protein is CASSSTPRQADSYEQYF. CDR3 bases: TGTGCCAGCAGCTCAACACCACGACAGGCAGACTCCTACGAGCAGTACTTC.

The chain employs TRBV29-1 and TRBJ1-2; TRBD1 matches at 7 bases. Germline V gene lookup returns CDR1 SQVTM and CDR2 ANQGSEA. J gave up 5 bases and V 8 bases, and 5 bases lay outside the gene matches. There are 11 residues in the CDR3. CDR3 bases: TGCAGCTTACGACAGGGATATGGCTACACCTTC. It is translated as CSLRQGYGYTF.

The rearrangement links TRBV11-2 to TRBJ1-3; tentative D call: TRBD1 (6 bases). The CDR3 totals 16 residues. Germline V gene lookup returns CDR1 SGHAT and CDR2 FQNNGV. The ends were cut back, 5 bases at V and 2 bases at J, with 16 bases in the middle. In DNA, the CDR3 is TGTGCCAGCAGCCCTCGACCCGACAGGCCTGGAAACACCATATATTTT. Translated: CASSPRPDRPGNTIYF.

The chain couples TRBV7-6 to TRBJ2-1, with TRBD2 matching 10 bases. V trimming: 5 bases; J trimming: 4 bases; junction bases outside the gene matches: 5. CDR3 length: 15 amino acids. The germline V gene has CDR1 SGHVS and CDR2 FNYEAQ. CDR3 in amino acids: CASSLSSGGYNEQFF. CDR3 bases: TGTGCCAGCAGCCTGAGTAGCGGGGGGTACAATGAGCAGTTCTTC.

The V call is TRBV4-1, the J call TRBJ1-2; the D gene is possibly TRBD1 (6 bases). The length of the CDR3 is 13 residues. Trimming shortened V by 5 bases and J by 2 bases, and 9 bases separated the two germline ends. Germline-derived CDR1 and CDR2 are MGHRA and YSYEKL. CDR3 bases: TGCGCCAGCAGCACTGGACAGAACTATGGCTACACCTTC. It yields the protein CASSTGQNYGYTF.

The J gene is TRBJ2-1, the V gene TRBV21-1; TRBD2, the D gene given by the table, was not confirmed from the DNA. TRBV21-1 is a known pseudogene. This CDR3 comprises 14 residues. Here the CDR3 DNA reads TGTGCCAGCAGCCCTAGCGGGGGGGTCAATGAGCAGTTCTTC. Translating gives CASSPSGGVNEQFF.

This sequence joins TRBV9 and TRBJ2-1; 8 bases agree with TRBD2. The V segment lost 0 bases and the J segment 4 bases; nucleotides outside the gene matches: 9. The CDR3 extends over 17 amino acids. CDR1 is SGDLS and CDR2 is YYNGEE in the germline V gene. The CDR3 spells CASSVGPGSGIYNEQFF. CDR3 DNA sequence: TGTGCCAGCAGCGTAGGGCCAGGTAGCGGGATATACAATGAGCAGTTCTTC.

J is TRBJ1-1 and V is TRBV27; tentatively, D is TRBD1 (6 bases). V lost 6 bases, J lost 0 bases, and 11 bases lay in between. Germline lookup yields CDR1 MNHEY and CDR2 SMNVEV (reference sequence). The CDR3 consists of 14 residues. DNA of the CDR3: TGTGCCAGCAGCCAGGACAGCCTGAACACTGAAGCTTTCTTT. Translated: CASSQDSLNTEAFF.

This clone was seen a single time. This rearrangement joins TRBV5-4 to TRBJ2-3; 7 nucleotides match TRBD1. The CDR3 runs to 14 residues. V trimming: 3 bases; J trimming: 2 bases; junction bases outside the gene matches: 3. Per germline, CDR1 SGHNT and CDR2 YYREEE (reference sequence). CDR3 in DNA: TGTGCCAGCAGCTCGGACAGGTTCACAGATACGCAGTATTTT. It translates to CASSSDRFTDTQYF.

The chain links TRBV6-6 to TRBJ1-5, with D unclear. This CDR3 is built from 15 residues. The V gene's germline CDR1 is MNHNY and CDR2 SVGAGI (reference sequence). Trimming pared 5 bases from V and 3 bases from J, leaving 14 bases between. CDR3 bases: TGTGCCAGCAGTACCGGTTGGCAGATCAATCAGCCCCAGCATTTT. Its translation is CASSTGWQINQPQHF.

This rearrangement joins TRBV28 to TRBJ2-7; the D is unclear. From germline, CDR1 is MDHEN and CDR2 SYDVKM. Trimming removed 1 base at V and 2 bases at J, with 9 bases between. The CDR3 is 14 amino acids. CDR3 loop: CASSLLAAAYEQYF. CDR3 coding DNA: TGTGCCAGCAGTTTATTGGCAGCAGCCTACGAGCAGTACTTC.

This clone was counted a few times. In DNA, the CDR3 is TGTGCCAGTAGTATGGGAGGACAGGGCGGCACTGAAGCTTTCTTT. This gives the protein CASSMGGQGGTEAFF. The V call is TRBV19, the J call TRBJ1-1; 8 bases map to TRBD1. CDR1 and CDR2 from the germline V gene are LNHDA and SQIVND (reference sequence). The CDR3 loop spans 15 amino acids. Trimming at V came to 3 bases and at J to 4 bases, leaving 7 bases not matched to a gene.

This clone was observed a handful of times. The chain recombines TRBV28 with TRBJ1-5; D call uncertain. Germline values: CDR1 MDHEN, CDR2 SYDVKM. The CDR3 sequence is 12 residues long. Trimming cost V 1 base and J 7 bases, with 5 bases left between them. The CDR3 DNA sequence: TGTGCCAGCAGTTTATACGGCCAGCCCCAGCATTTT. Translated: CASSLYGQPQHF.

CDR3 protein: CASSQEFEETQYF. The CDR3 region has the DNA TGTGCCAGCAGCCAAGAATTCGAAGAGACCCAGTACTTC. The chain has TRBV4-2 and TRBJ2-5; D remains ambiguous. Looked up from germline, CDR1 is LGHNA and CDR2 is YNFKEQ. V was cut by 0 bases and J by 3 bases, with 5 bases left in between. This CDR3 spans 13 amino acids.

The chain links TRBV16 to TRBJ1-2; 9 bases fit TRBD1. Looked up from germline, CDR1 is KGHSY and CDR2 is FQNENV. The V and J ends lost 0 bases and 7 bases, in that order; junction bases with no gene match: 3. The CDR3 has 14 amino acids. The CDR3 is CASSQSVQGAGYTF. CDR3 in DNA: TGTGCCAGCAGCCAATCAGTACAGGGGGCTGGCTACACCTTC.

V and J are TRBV28 and TRBJ1-2; a weak D match, TRBD1 (6 bases). CDR1 MDHEN and CDR2 SYDVKM come from the germline V gene. With 7 bases removed from V and 4 bases from J, the gap between germline ends came to 16 bases. The length of the CDR3 is 14 residues. The CDR3 region has the DNA TGTGCCAGCACATTAGTGGGGGGGGCCTATGGCTACACCTTC. Its protein is CASTLVGGAYGYTF.